These 20 T cell receptor beta chains originate from one sample sequenced in a study of blood T cells in healthy people across ages. A J-beta primer mix and a sample-barcoded 5' primer were used in a second PCR of roughly 6 to 12 cycles. TCRdb processed the 5' RACE reads anew with MiXCR; each CDR3 protein has one entry. In the table there are hundreds of thousands of distinct CDR3 sequences, about 27% of which are singletons. The same data also went into a second study, on T cells of mothers and their children.

Sequencing used blood. The source is a boy aged 2 to 10 in good health.

Only a few counts were recorded for this clonotype. The V and J genes are TRBV9 and TRBJ2-7; possible D gene TRBD2, 6 bases. Germline V gene lookup returns CDR1 SGDLS and CDR2 YYNGEE. The ends were cut back, 2 bases at V and 1 base at J, with 13 bases in the middle. This CDR3 is built from 15 residues. DNA of the CDR3: TGTGCCAGCAGCGTTGGGACCGGAGGGTCCTACGAGCAGTACTTC. Translating it yields CASSVGTGGSYEQYF.

Only a few counts were recorded for this clonotype. The rearrangement joins TRBV14 to TRBJ2-2; 9 bases line up with TRBD2. The CDR3 has 14 residues. CDR1 and CDR2 (germline): SGHDN, FVKESK. J gave up 3 bases and V 6 bases, and 2 bases lay outside the gene matches. The CDR3 DNA reads as TGTGCCAGCAGATCTAGCGGGGACACCGGGGAGCTGTTTTTT. Translating it yields CASRSSGDTGELFF.

This clonotype has more than one count but fewer than ten. V usage is TRBV4-2 and J usage is TRBJ1-5, with D perhaps matching TRBD1 (6 bases). V shed 5 bases and J shed 5 bases, with 16 bases lying between them. The germline gives CDR1 LGHNA, CDR2 YNFKEQ. The CDR3 loop spans 15 amino acids. The CDR3 DNA sequence: TGTGCCAGCAGCTACGATAACAGGGTTCATCAGCCCCAGCATTTT. Amino acids: CASSYDNRVHQPQHF.

V is TRBV14 and J is TRBJ2-3, with TRBD2 matching 7 bases. The CDR3 loop spans 17 amino acids. Germline-derived CDR1 and CDR2 are SGHDN and FVKESK. Trimming removed 1 base from V and 1 base from J; junction bases left unmatched: 8. The DNA of the CDR3 is TGTGCCAGCAGCCAAGCCCGGCTAGCGGAGGGCACAGATACGCAGTATTTT. Protein: CASSQARLAEGTDTQYF.

This clonotype was seen a handful of times. J is TRBJ2-2 and V is TRBV12-3 or TRBV12-4; no firm D call. The V end was cut by 7 bases, the J end by 3 bases, with 12 bases between. The CDR3 contains 14 residues. Here the CDR3 reads CASTPDGYTGELFF. DNA of the CDR3: TGTGCCAGCACCCCGGACGGATACACCGGGGAGCTGTTTTTT.

This clonotype has only a few counts. The chain joins TRBV14 to TRBJ2-2, with no clear D. With 8 bases removed from V and 0 bases from J, the gap between germline ends came to 10 bases. The germline V gene has CDR1 SGHDN and CDR2 FVKESK. The CDR3 extends over 14 amino acids. CDR3 in amino acids: CASSRHSNTGELFF. DNA of the CDR3: TGTGCCAGCTCAAGGCATTCGAACACCGGGGAGCTGTTTTTT.

This clonotype occurred a few times. CDR3 protein: CSVETGRWETQYF. CDR3 DNA: TGCAGCGTTGAAACCGGGCGTTGGGAGACCCAGTACTTC. The chain couples TRBV29-1 to TRBJ2-5; D is undetermined. Trimming shortened V by 2 bases and J by 5 bases, and 12 bases separated the two germline ends. CDR3 length equals 13 residues. Germline V gene sequence: CDR1 SQVTM, CDR2 ANQGSEA.

The V call is TRBV20-1, the J call TRBJ2-5; D unclear. This CDR3 has 12 residues. The germline V gene encodes CDR1 DFQATT and CDR2 SNEGSKA (reference sequence). Trimming cost V 6 bases and J 2 bases, with 10 bases left between them. CDR3: CSARIRQETQYF. The CDR3 DNA reads as TGCAGTGCCCGAATCCGTCAAGAGACCCAGTACTTC.

This clonotype showed up just a few times. The genes are TRBV5-5 and TRBJ2-1; D is perhaps TRBD2 (6 bases). Trimming took off 4 bases at V and 0 bases at J, with 11 bases between the two ends. CDR3 length: 15 residues. Germline CDR1 SGHKS, CDR2 YYEKEE (reference sequence). CDR3 sequence reads: CASSRGLPSYNEQFF. DNA for the CDR3: TGTGCCAGCAGCAGGGGACTCCCCTCCTACAATGAGCAGTTCTTC.

The sample holds a few counts of this clonotype. The V call is TRBV3-1, the J call TRBJ2-1; D possibly corresponds to TRBD2 (5 bases). Germline CDR1 reads LGHDT; CDR2 reads YNNKEL (reference sequence). The CDR3 consists of 17 residues. V was clipped by 3 bases and J by 5 bases, with 20 bases between them. CDR3 nucleotides: TGTGCCAGCAGCCATCACCTCCGGGATAAACCCCACAATGAGCAGTTCTTC. Protein: CASSHHLRDKPHNEQFF.

CDR3 loop: CASSLRGTGNNEQFF. For the CDR3, the DNA is TGTGCCAGCAGTTTACGAGGTACCGGGAACAATGAGCAGTTCTTC. The V call is TRBV12-3 or TRBV12-4, the J call TRBJ2-5; TRBD2 is a possible D gene (5 bases). The end of the DNA fits TRBJ2-1 better, so the J call may be wrong. The CDR3 totals 15 residues.

The chain has TRBV20-1 and TRBJ2-7; no reliable D call. CDR3 length: 14 amino acids. Per the germline V gene, CDR1 is DFQATT and CDR2 is SNEGSKA (reference sequence). The V gene lost 2 bases and the J gene lost 3 bases, with 14 bases spanning the gap. CDR3 loop: CSARSLGKSYEQYF. CDR3 DNA: TGCAGTGCTAGAAGTCTGGGGAAGAGCTACGAGCAGTACTTC.

DNA of the CDR3: TGTGCCAGCAGTGCCCGAGTCGGGGCCCGTATCTACGAGCAGTACTTC. This gives the protein CASSARVGARIYEQYF. This sequence joins TRBV12-3 or TRBV12-4 and TRBJ2-5, with D possibly called TRBD1 or TRBD2 (5 bases each). The last part of the DNA fits TRBJ2-7 better; the J call may be wrong. The CDR3 totals 16 residues.

This chain links TRBV15 with TRBJ2-3; D gene ambiguous. This CDR3 is built from 11 residues. Per germline, CDR1 LNHNV and CDR2 YYDKDF (reference sequence). Trimming removed 8 bases from V and 0 bases from J, with 3 bases in between. The CDR3 reads CATQSTDTQYF. For the CDR3, the DNA is TGTGCCACCCAGAGCACAGATACGCAGTATTTT.

The chain employs TRBV19 and TRBJ1-1; D not certain. The CDR3 runs 13 residues. Trimming took 7 bases from V and 4 from J, leaving 13 bases between them. The germline gives CDR1 LNHDA, CDR2 SQIVND (reference sequence). The CDR3 is CASKESGGTEAFF. The CDR3 region has the DNA TGTGCCAGTAAGGAGTCGGGAGGCACTGAAGCTTTCTTT.

The V call is TRBV12-3 or TRBV12-4, the J call TRBJ2-5; either TRBD1 or TRBD2 may supply D (6 bases each). V was clipped by 4 bases and J by 5 bases, with 14 bases between them. This CDR3 has 14 residues. Here the CDR3 reads CASSSRGLEETQYF. CDR3 DNA sequence: TGTGCCAGCAGTTCCAGGGGACTCGAGGAGACCCAGTACTTC.

The sample holds a few counts of this clonotype. The V gene is TRBV7-8, the J gene TRBJ1-2, with unresolved D. The CDR3 contains 15 residues. The V gene's germline CDR1 is SGHVS and CDR2 FQNEAQ. The V gene lost 4 bases and the J gene lost 4 bases, with 16 bases spanning the gap. The CDR3 is CASSSRNGGSYGYTF. DNA of the CDR3: TGTGCCAGCAGCTCGAGGAACGGAGGGAGCTATGGCTACACCTTC. The complete variable domain, with remaining parts taken from reference TRBV7-8 and TRBJ1-2, reads GAGVSQSPRYKVAKRGQDVALRCDPISGHVSLFWYQQALGQGPEFLTYFQNEAQLDKSGLPSDRFFAERPEGSVSTLKIQRTQQEDSAVYLCASSSRNGGSYGYTFGSGTRLTVV.

The chain joins TRBV6-5 to TRBJ2-5, with 8 bases aligning to TRBD1. Germline lookup yields CDR1 MNHEY and CDR2 SVGAGI. The CDR3 spans 15 residues. V was pared by 2 bases and J by 5 bases, with 7 bases of the junction left unmatched. The CDR3 DNA reads TGTGCCAGCAGTTACGGACAGGGACCGGAGGAGACCCAGTACTTC. Residues: CASSYGQGPEETQYF.

This chain uses TRBV10-3 with TRBJ2-7; D is perhaps TRBD2 (6 bases). V lost 6 bases and J lost 0, with 12 bases in between. CDR3 length: 14 amino acids. In germline, CDR1 is ENHRY, CDR2 SYGVKD. CDR3 nucleotides: TGTGCCATCAGGTTGGGGGAGGTCTCCTACGAGCAGTACTTC. Protein product: CAIRLGEVSYEQYF.

This clonotype was observed a single time. The V and J genes are TRBV6-1 and TRBJ2-7, with 9 nucleotides matching TRBD1. This CDR3 contains 14 residues. The trim removed 6 bases at V and 3 bases at J, leaving 6 bases unmatched. Germline values: CDR1 MNHNS, CDR2 SASEGT. In DNA form, the CDR3 reads TGTGCCAGCAGCGTAGACAGGGGGATCTACGAGCAGTACTTC. Translation gives CASSVDRGIYEQYF.